This T cell receptor beta chain was observed in a study of cytomegalovirus exposure and HLA in healthy donors. Overall study context: Caucasian-associated ancestry cluster membership applied to about four fifths of around 400 genotyped donors.

Trimming took off 1 base at V and 7 bases at J, with 11 bases between the two ends. This CDR3 contains 14 residues. Germline V gene lookup returns CDR1 LNHNV and CDR2 YYDKDF (reference sequence). Primers: 60 Vbeta forward and 13 Jbeta reverse. Generated by immunoSEQ multiplex PCR, the TCRdb table keeps only in-frame clones and is missing some. The sample has some 190,000 clones, about 90% seen once. A note on this clone: Its antigen is undetermined.

Study findings and constraints: Earlier findings revealed that most TCR beta V segments proved productive either about 87% or about 30% of the time. Among donors in an Asian-associated ancestry cluster, a later analysis reportedly found fewer N-insertions than the roughly 730-donor mean.

The sample taken for sequencing was PBMCs. The rearrangement joins TRBV15 to TRBJ1-5; D is undetermined. The clonotype comes from a man aged 25-45 years in good health and CMV-seronegative. The CDR3 coding sequence is TGTGCCACCAGCAGAGGGACTCGGTGGCAGCCCCAGCATTTT. The encoded protein is CATSRGTRWQPQHF.